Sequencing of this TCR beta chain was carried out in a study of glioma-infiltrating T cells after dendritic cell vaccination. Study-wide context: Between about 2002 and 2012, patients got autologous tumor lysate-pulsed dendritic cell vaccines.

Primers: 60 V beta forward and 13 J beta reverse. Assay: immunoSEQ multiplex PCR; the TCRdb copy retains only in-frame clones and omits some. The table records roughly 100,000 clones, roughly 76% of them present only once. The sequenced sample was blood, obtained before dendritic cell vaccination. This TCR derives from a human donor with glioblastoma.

For the CDR3, the DNA is TGCGCCAGCAGCTTGACTAGCACAGATACGCAGTATTTT. Amino acids: CASSLTSTDTQYF. The rearrangement joins TRBV5-1 to TRBJ2-3; D not resolved. The CDR3 sequence is 13 residues long. Germline CDR1 is SGHRS and CDR2 is YFSETQ. Deletions cut 1 base from V and 0 bases from J, with 3 bases between.